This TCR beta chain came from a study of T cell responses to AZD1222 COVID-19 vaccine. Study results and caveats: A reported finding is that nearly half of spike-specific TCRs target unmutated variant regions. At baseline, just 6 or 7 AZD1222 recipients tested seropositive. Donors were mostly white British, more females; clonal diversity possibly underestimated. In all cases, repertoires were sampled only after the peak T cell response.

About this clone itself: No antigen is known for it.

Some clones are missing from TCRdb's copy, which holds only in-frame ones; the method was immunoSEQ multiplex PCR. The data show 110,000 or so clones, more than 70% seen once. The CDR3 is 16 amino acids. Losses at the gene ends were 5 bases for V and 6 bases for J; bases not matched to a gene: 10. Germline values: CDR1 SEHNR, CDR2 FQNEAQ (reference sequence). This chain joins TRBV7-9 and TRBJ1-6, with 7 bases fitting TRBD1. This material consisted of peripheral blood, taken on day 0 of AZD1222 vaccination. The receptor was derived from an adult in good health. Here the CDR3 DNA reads TGTGCCAGCAGCCCGACAGGGATAAGGACTAATTCACCCCTCCACTTT. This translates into CASSPTGIRTNSPLHF. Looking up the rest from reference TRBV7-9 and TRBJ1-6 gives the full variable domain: DTGVSQNPRHKITKRGQNVTFRCDPISEHNRLYWYRQTLGQGPEFLTYFQNEAQLEKSRLLSDRFSAERPKGSFSTLEIQRTEQGDSAMYLCASSPTGIRTNSPLHFGNGTRLTVT.